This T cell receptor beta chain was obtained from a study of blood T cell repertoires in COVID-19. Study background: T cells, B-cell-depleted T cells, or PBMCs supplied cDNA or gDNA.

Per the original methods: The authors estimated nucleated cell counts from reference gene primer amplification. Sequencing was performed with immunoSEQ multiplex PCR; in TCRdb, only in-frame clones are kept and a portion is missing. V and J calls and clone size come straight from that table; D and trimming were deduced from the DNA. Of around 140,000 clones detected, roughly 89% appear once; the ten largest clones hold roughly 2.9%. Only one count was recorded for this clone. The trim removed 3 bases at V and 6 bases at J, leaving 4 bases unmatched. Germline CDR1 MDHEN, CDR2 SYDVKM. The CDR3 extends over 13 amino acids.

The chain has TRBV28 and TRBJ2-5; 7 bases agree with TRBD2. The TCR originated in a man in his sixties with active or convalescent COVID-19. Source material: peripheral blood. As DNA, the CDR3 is TGTGCCAGCAGTTTCCAGGGAGGGAAGACCCAGTACTTC. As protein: CASSFQGGKTQYF. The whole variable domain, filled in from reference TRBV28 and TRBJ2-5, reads DVKVTQSSRYLVKRTGEKVFLECVQDMDHENMFWYRQDPGLGLRLIYFSYDVKMKEKGDIPEGYSVSREKKERFSLILESASTNQTSMYLCASSFQGGKTQYFGPGTRLLVL.